The 15 T cell receptor beta chains listed next were all sequenced from one sample in a study of long-term antiretroviral therapy in people with HIV. Sequencing relied on immunoSEQ assay v3.0, run at survey level. Some clones are missing from TCRdb's copy, which holds only in-frame ones; the method was immunoSEQ multiplex PCR. Of 35,000 to 45,000 clones in the sample, about four fifths were seen once. This material consisted of unsorted PBMCs, taken 1 year after starting antiretroviral therapy. All receptors come from a man between 18 and 35 years old with HIV.

This clone appeared a few times. The chain carries TRBV5-1 and TRBJ2-7; 7 bases match TRBD1. The CDR3 runs 14 residues. V gave up 1 base and J gave up 7 bases; unmatched junction bases: 8. Germline V gene data show CDR1 as SGHRS and CDR2 as YFSETQ. CDR3 protein: CASSLSTGTREQYF. CDR3 sequence (DNA): TGCGCCAGCAGCTTGTCGACAGGGACCCGGGAGCAGTACTTC.

The chain links TRBV7-2 to TRBJ1-5; D might be TRBD1 (6 bases). There are 13 residues in the CDR3. V was trimmed by 6 bases and J by 7 bases, leaving 13 bases between them. From germline, CDR1 is SGHTA and CDR2 FQGNSA. CDR3 bases: TGTGCCAGCAGGTCGGACAGTGCACAGCCCCAGCATTTT. Translation gives CASRSDSAQPQHF.

This chain links TRBV2 with TRBJ2-1; the match to TRBD2 covers 11 bases. J lost 8 bases, V lost 10 bases, and 13 bases had no gene match. Looked up from germline, CDR1 is SNHLY and CDR2 is FYNNEI. CDR3 length: 15 amino acids. The CDR3 here is CATDSGGAFRYEQFF. CDR3 nucleotide sequence: TGTGCCACCGATAGCGGGGGGGCCTTTAGATATGAGCAGTTCTTC.

The chain couples TRBV28 to TRBJ1-5; D might be TRBD1 (6 bases). Per the germline V gene, CDR1 is MDHEN and CDR2 is SYDVKM. The CDR3 loop spans 14 amino acids. The germline V and J ends were trimmed by 2 bases and 15 bases, with 20 bases remaining between them. CDR3 DNA: TGTGCCAGCAGTTTACGGTTAGGGACACGCGACAGGCATTTT. Its protein is CASSLRLGTRDRHF.

The chain has TRBV19 and TRBJ2-5; D is uncertain. The CDR3 runs 14 residues. Germline V CDR1 and CDR2: LNHDA, SQIVND (reference sequence). V gave up 6 bases and J gave up 5 bases, with 16 bases separating them. The CDR3 coding sequence is TGTGCCAGTAGCCTCGGTGGGTTCGGGGAGACCCAGTACTTC. It specifies CASSLGGFGETQYF.

The CDR3: CASGQGKNQPQHF. The CDR3, as DNA: TGTGCCAGCGGACAGGGGAAGAATCAGCCCCAGCATTTT. J is TRBJ1-5 and V is TRBV6-5, with TRBD1 identical over 9 bases. This CDR3 spans 13 amino acids. Trimming removed 8 bases from V and 4 bases from J; junction bases left unmatched: 3. CDR1 and CDR2 (germline): MNHEY, SVGAGI.

This clone was observed a single time. The chain uses TRBV5-6 and TRBJ1-3; D unresolved. The V end lost 4 bases, the J end lost 0 bases, and 17 bases lay between the germline ends. In germline, CDR1 is SGHDT, CDR2 YYEEEE. CDR3 length: 17 amino acids. CDR3 DNA sequence: TGTGCCAGCAGCCCTAGCGGGTGGCGGAGCTCTGGAAACACCATATATTTT. It codes for CASSPSGWRSSGNTIYF.

The genes are TRBV27 and TRBJ2-1; 10 bases fit TRBD2. The CDR3 runs 18 residues. J was trimmed by 0 bases and V by 4 bases; bases with no gene match: 9. The V gene's germline CDR1 is MNHEY and CDR2 SMNVEV (reference sequence). The CDR3 DNA reads as TGTGCCAGCAGTTCTAGCGGGAGTGGAACTGCCTCCTACAATGAGCAGTTCTTC. It encodes CASSSSGSGTASYNEQFF.

This clone has only a few counts. The chain has TRBV7-9 and TRBJ1-5; D unresolved. The CDR3 loop spans 12 amino acids. V lost 5 bases to trimming and J lost 5 bases, with 7 bases between them. Germline V CDR1 and CDR2: SEHNR, FQNEAQ (reference sequence). CDR3 protein: CASSRMDQPQHF. The CDR3 nucleotides read TGTGCCAGCAGCCGCATGGATCAGCCCCAGCATTTT.

The V gene is TRBV7-3, the J gene TRBJ2-1; 8 positions match TRBD2. The junction had 3 bases not matched to a gene; V was cut back by 5 bases and J by 3 bases. Germline assignment: CDR1 SGHTA and CDR2 FQGTGA. The CDR3 is made up of 14 amino acids. The CDR3 region is CASSREGNYNEQFF. The CDR3 nucleotides are TGTGCCAGCAGCCGGGAGGGAAACTACAATGAGCAGTTCTTC. The variable domain in full, completed from reference TRBV7-3 and TRBJ2-1, reads GAGVSQTPSNKVTEKGKYVELRCDPISGHTALYWYRQSLGQGPEFLIYFQGTGAADDSGLPNDRFFAVRPEGSVSTLKIQRTERGDSAVYLCASSREGNYNEQFFGPGTRLTVL.

The chain is built from TRBV6-4 and TRBJ2-3, with D maybe TRBD1 (6 bases). This CDR3 is built from 15 residues. The V gene lost 3 bases and the J gene lost 0 bases, with 10 bases spanning the gap. In germline, CDR1 is MRHNA, CDR2 SNTAGT. The CDR3 DNA reads as TGTGCCAGCAGTGAACAGGGAACTAGCACAGATACGCAGTATTTT. It yields the protein CASSEQGTSTDTQYF.

The rearrangement joins TRBV5-6 to TRBJ2-1, with 9 bases identical to TRBD1. The CDR3 has 15 residues. CDR1 is SGHDT, CDR2 YYEEEE, per germline. With 6 bases clipped from V and 7 bases from J, the junction kept 11 bases outside the gene matches. The CDR3 sequence is CASTPPGDRDNEQFF. The CDR3 DNA reads as TGTGCCAGCACCCCTCCGGGGGACAGGGATAATGAGCAGTTCTTC.

The rearrangement joins TRBV11-2 to TRBJ1-5; unclear D gene. The germline V gene has CDR1 SGHAT and CDR2 FQNNGV. This CDR3 spans 12 amino acids. The V gene lost 1 base and the J gene lost 10 bases, with 8 bases spanning the gap. Here the CDR3 DNA reads TGTGCCAGCAGCTTAGGGATCGGCCCCCAGCATTTT. It is translated as CASSLGIGPQHF.

This clone appeared once. The chain links TRBV6-1 to TRBJ2-1, with 14 bases that match TRBD2. The CDR3 sequence is 20 residues long. Germline V lookup: CDR1 MNHNS, CDR2 SASEGT. The J segment lost 0 bases and the V segment lost 4 bases, leaving 11 bases of the junction unmatched. This CDR3 is CASSGGLAGGPRSSYNEQFF. The CDR3 DNA sequence: TGTGCCAGCAGTGGAGGACTAGCGGGAGGTCCCCGAAGCTCCTACAATGAGCAGTTCTTC.

A single count supports this clone. J is TRBJ1-3 and V is TRBV6-5; D gene uncertain. V lost 6 bases to trimming and J lost 1 base, with 10 bases between them. This CDR3 has 14 residues. Germline values: CDR1 MNHEY, CDR2 SVGAGI. The CDR3 reads CASSPTRSGNTIYF. CDR3 nucleotides: TGTGCCAGCAGCCCAACGCGGTCTGGAAACACCATATATTTT.